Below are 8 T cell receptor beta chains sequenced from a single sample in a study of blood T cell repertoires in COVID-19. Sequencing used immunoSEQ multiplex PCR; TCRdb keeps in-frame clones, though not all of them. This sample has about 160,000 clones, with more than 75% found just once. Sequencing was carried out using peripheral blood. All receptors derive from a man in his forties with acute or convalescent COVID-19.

The CDR3 here is CASQGEGQPQHF. As DNA, the CDR3 is TGTGCCTCACAAGGAGAGGGACAGCCCCAGCATTTT. The chain carries TRBV10-3 and TRBJ1-5; D is unclear. Germline assignment: CDR1 ENHRY and CDR2 SYGVKD. The CDR3 has 12 residues. The germline V and J ends were trimmed by 11 bases and 7 bases, with 15 bases remaining between them.

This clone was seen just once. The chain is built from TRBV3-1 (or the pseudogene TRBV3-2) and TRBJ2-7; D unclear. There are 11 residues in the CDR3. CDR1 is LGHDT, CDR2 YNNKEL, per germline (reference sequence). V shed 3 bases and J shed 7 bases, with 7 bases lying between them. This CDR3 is CASSHAMEQYF. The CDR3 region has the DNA TGTGCCAGCAGCCATGCGATGGAGCAGTACTTC.

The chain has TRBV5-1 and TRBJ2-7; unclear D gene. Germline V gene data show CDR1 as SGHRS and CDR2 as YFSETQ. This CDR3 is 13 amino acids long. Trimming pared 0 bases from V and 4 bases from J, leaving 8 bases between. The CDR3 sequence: CASSLDRGYEQYF. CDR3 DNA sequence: TGCGCCAGCAGCTTGGATCGCGGATACGAGCAGTACTTC.

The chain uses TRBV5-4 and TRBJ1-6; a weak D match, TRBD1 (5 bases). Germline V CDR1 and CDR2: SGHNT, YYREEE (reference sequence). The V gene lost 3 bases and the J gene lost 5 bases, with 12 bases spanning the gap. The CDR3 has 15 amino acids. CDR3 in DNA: TGTGCCAGCAGCTCTAACGCAGGGAATAATTCACCCCTCCACTTT. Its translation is CASSSNAGNNSPLHF.

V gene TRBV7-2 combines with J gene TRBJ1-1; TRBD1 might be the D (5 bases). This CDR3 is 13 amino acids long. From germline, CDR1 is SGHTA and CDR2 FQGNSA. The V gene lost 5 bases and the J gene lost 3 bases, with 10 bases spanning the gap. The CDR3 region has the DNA TGTGCCAGCAGCAGACAGTGGGACACTGAAGCTTTCTTT. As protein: CASSRQWDTEAFF. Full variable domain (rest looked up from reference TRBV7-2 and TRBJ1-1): GAGVSQSPSNKVTEKGKDVELRCDPISGHTALYWYRQSLGQGLEFLIYFQGNSAPDKSGLPSDRFSAERTGGSVSTLTIQRTQQEDSAVYLCASSRQWDTEAFFGQGTRLTVV.

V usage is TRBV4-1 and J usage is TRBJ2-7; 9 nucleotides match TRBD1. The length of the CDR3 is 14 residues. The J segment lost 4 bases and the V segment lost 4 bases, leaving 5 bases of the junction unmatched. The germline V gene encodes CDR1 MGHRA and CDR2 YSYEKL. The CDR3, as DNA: TGCGCCAGCAGCCTGGGACAGGGATGGTACGAGCAGTACTTC. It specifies CASSLGQGWYEQYF.

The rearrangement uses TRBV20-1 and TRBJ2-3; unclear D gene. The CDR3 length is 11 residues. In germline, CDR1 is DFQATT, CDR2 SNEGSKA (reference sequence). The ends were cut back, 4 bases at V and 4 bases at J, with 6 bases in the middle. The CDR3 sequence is CSANRADTQYF. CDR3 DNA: TGCAGTGCTAACCGGGCAGATACGCAGTATTTT.

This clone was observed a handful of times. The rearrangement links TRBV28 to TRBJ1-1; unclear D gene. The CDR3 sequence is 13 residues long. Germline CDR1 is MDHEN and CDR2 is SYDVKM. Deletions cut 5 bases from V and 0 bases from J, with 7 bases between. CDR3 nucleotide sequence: TGTGCCAGCAGTATCACAGTGAACACTGAAGCTTTCTTT. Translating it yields CASSITVNTEAFF.